Listed here are 3 T cell receptor beta chains from one sample, sequenced in a study of cytomegalovirus exposure and HLA in healthy donors. PCR was performed using 60 Vbeta and 13 Jbeta primers. Generated by immunoSEQ multiplex PCR, the TCRdb table keeps only in-frame clones and is missing some. The sample yields 130,000 to 150,000 clones, roughly 85% seen once. Source material: PBMCs. The receptor source for this set is a male donor in good health and CMV-seronegative.

The chain is built from TRBV7-9 and TRBJ1-1; possible D gene TRBD1, 6 bases. Trimming took off 6 bases at V and 2 bases at J, with 16 bases between the two ends. Germline loops: CDR1 SEHNR, CDR2 FQNEAQ (reference sequence). The CDR3 is made up of 15 amino acids. The CDR3 is CASRPPLQGNTEAFF. The CDR3 nucleotides read TGTGCCAGCAGACCCCCTCTACAGGGTAACACTGAAGCTTTCTTT.

This clone was counted a single time. The chain uses TRBV5-5 and TRBJ2-7, with 12 bases identical to TRBD2. In germline, CDR1 is SGHKS, CDR2 YYEKEE (reference sequence). V dropped 2 bases and J dropped 5; count of bases not matched to a gene: 5. The CDR3 loop spans 15 amino acids. CDR3 sequence (DNA): TGTGCCAGCAGCTTACTAGCGGGGGGTACCCACGAGCAGTACTTC. Protein: CASSLLAGGTHEQYF. The full variable domain, rest sourced from reference TRBV5-5 and TRBJ2-7, is DAGVTQSPTHLIKTRGQQVTLRCSPISGHKSVSWYQQVLGQGPQFIFQYYEKEERGRGNFPDRFSARQFPNYSSELNVNALLLGDSALYLCASSLLAGGTHEQYFGPGTRLTVT.

This chain joins TRBV12-5 and TRBJ1-5; TRBD1 is a possible D gene (6 bases). Trimming removed 0 bases at V and 7 bases at J, with 16 bases between. The germline V gene encodes CDR1 LGHNT and CDR2 FRNRAP. This CDR3 is built from 16 residues. This chain's CDR3 is CASGLVSGNREQPQHF. The CDR3 DNA reads TGTGCTAGTGGTTTGGTAAGTGGCAACAGGGAACAGCCCCAGCATTTT.